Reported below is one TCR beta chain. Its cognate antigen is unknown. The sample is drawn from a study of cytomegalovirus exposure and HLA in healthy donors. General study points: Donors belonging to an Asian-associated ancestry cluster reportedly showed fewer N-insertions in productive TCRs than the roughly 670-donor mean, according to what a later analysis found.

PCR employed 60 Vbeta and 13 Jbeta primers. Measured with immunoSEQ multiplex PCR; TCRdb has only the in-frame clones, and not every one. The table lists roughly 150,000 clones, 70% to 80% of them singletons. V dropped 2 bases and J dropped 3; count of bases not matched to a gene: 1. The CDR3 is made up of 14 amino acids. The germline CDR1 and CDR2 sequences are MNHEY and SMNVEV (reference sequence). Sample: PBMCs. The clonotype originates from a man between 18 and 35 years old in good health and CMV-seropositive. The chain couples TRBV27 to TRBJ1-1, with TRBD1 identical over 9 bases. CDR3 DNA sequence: TGTGCCAGCAGTTTAGGGACAGGGTACACTGAAGCTTTCTTT. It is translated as CASSLGTGYTEAFF.